This TCR beta chain was sequenced for a study of cytomegalovirus exposure and HLA in healthy donors. The study's findings and limits: When analyzed later, a missense DCLRE1C variant was found to be linked to TCR beta V- and J-gene trimming.

Details on this clone: Antigen: not known.

Use of 60 Vbeta and 13 Jbeta primers characterized the PCR. Method: immunoSEQ multiplex PCR; TCRdb's copy keeps in-frame clones and lacks some. The sample holds about 110,000 clones, about 80% seen once. Sequencing was carried out using PBMCs. This clonotype originated in a man younger than 45 in good health and CMV-seronegative.

CDR3 loop: CASSIGGGVQETQYF. The CDR3 DNA reads TGTGCCAGTAGTATAGGTGGGGGGGTCCAAGAGACCCAGTACTTC. The rearrangement joins TRBV19 to TRBJ2-5; 7 nucleotides agree with TRBD2. Germline CDR1 is LNHDA and CDR2 is SQIVND (reference sequence). The CDR3 extends over 15 amino acids. The J segment lost 1 base and the V segment lost 1 base, leaving 3 bases of the junction unmatched.